What follows are 18 T cell receptor beta chains derived from one specimen sequenced in a study of T-cell reconstitution after alpha-beta-depleted transplantation in children. Study conclusions and caveats: T cells produced anew were the main source of T-cell counts and diversity one year after transplant.

Preparation of the TCRbeta library involved a method that used unique molecular identifiers. Via MiXCR, TCRdb re-called the PCR reads, giving one row per CDR3 protein. The data show 330,000 or so distinct CDR3 sequences, nearly 8% seen once. What these receptors recognize is not known. The sequences come from peripheral blood, collected 360 days after TCRalphabeta/CD19-depleted stem cell transplant. These receptor sequences come from a female patient aged 2 to 10 who had a stem cell transplant for Fanconi anemia, so the T cells may come from the graft donor.

In this sample, this clonotype turned up many times. This sequence joins TRBV4-3 and TRBJ2-5; no reliable D call. V was cut by 0 bases and J by 5 bases, with 7 bases left in between. This CDR3 is 13 amino acids long. Per the germline V gene, CDR1 is LGHNA and CDR2 is YSLEER. In nucleotides, the CDR3 is TGCGCCAGCAGCCAAGAAAGGGTGGAGACCCAGTACTTC. Its protein is CASSQERVETQYF.

This clonotype was picked up many times. V and J are TRBV29-1 and TRBJ1-2; D is unresolved. CDR3 length equals 12 residues. V lost 4 bases and J lost 4, with 10 bases in between. The germline V gene encodes CDR1 SQVTM and CDR2 ANQGSEA. The CDR3 loop reads CSVGGMGYGYTF. The CDR3, as DNA: TGCAGCGTTGGTGGGATGGGCTATGGCTACACCTTC.

This clonotype was recorded a few times. The chain carries TRBV7-8 and TRBJ1-2; D is undetermined. There are 15 residues in the CDR3. V lost 3 bases and J 8 bases, leaving 19 bases between the germline ends. Germline CDR1 reads SGHVS; CDR2 reads FQNEAQ. CDR3 sequence reads: CASSFRPRLLYGYTF. The CDR3 DNA sequence: TGTGCCAGCAGCTTCAGACCGAGGTTACTATACGGCTACACCTTC.

This clonotype appeared many times. The rearrangement joins TRBV7-9 to TRBJ2-1; the D gene is possibly TRBD1 (6 bases). The CDR3 runs 14 residues. Germline V gene data show CDR1 as SEHNR and CDR2 as FQNEAQ (reference sequence). V gave up 5 bases and J gave up 8 bases, with 16 bases separating them. The CDR3 region is CASSQPFGTHEQFF. In DNA, the CDR3 is TGTGCCAGCAGCCAGCCGTTCGGGACACATGAGCAGTTCTTC.

The J gene is TRBJ2-3, the V gene TRBV27, with 11 bases identical to TRBD2. Trimming removed 6 bases from V and 1 base from J; junction bases left unmatched: 6. Germline V gives CDR1 MNHEY, CDR2 SMNVEV (reference sequence). This CDR3 is 16 amino acids long. The CDR3 region has the DNA TGTGCCAGCAGCTTCTCACTAGCGGGAGGCACAGATACGCAGTATTTT. It encodes CASSFSLAGGTDTQYF.

This clonotype was seen at least ten times. CDR3 residues: CASSETGTGASQYF. CDR3 nucleotide sequence: TGTGCCAGCAGCGAAACCGGGACAGGGGCTTCCCAGTACTTC. This sequence joins TRBV7-9 and TRBJ2-5; TRBD1 agrees at 10 bases. CDR1 is SEHNR and CDR2 is FQNEAQ in the germline V gene (reference sequence). CDR3 length: 14 amino acids. V lost 5 bases and J lost 9; bases outside the gene matches: 9.

This clonotype was observed a handful of times. This chain joins TRBV11-1 and TRBJ1-6; 10 bases align to TRBD1. The V and J ends lost 2 bases and 10 bases, in that order; junction bases with no gene match: 11. The CDR3 contains 17 residues. Looked up from germline, CDR1 is SGHAT and CDR2 is FQDESV (reference sequence). The CDR3 DNA is TGTGCCAGCAGCTTAACACAAACCGGGACAGGGGACTCACCCCTCCACTTT. Translating it yields CASSLTQTGTGDSPLHF.

This clonotype was seen ten or more times. The chain employs TRBV6-5 and TRBJ2-5; possible D gene TRBD1, 5 bases. V lost 2 bases and J lost 5, with 21 bases in between. Looked up from germline, CDR1 is MNHEY and CDR2 is SVGAGI. This CDR3 has 17 amino acids. The CDR3 sequence is CASSYVRAASPRETQYF. CDR3 bases: TGTGCCAGCAGTTACGTCAGGGCGGCGAGCCCTCGGGAGACCCAGTACTTC.

This clonotype was seen ten or more times. The J gene is TRBJ1-5, the V gene TRBV4-3, with TRBD1 matching 8 bases. Germline CDR1 is LGHNA and CDR2 is YSLEER. The CDR3 loop spans 14 amino acids. V dropped 0 bases and J dropped 10; count of bases not matched to a gene: 5. CDR3 in amino acids: CASSQEADRDPQHF. The CDR3 nucleotides are TGCGCCAGCAGCCAAGAGGCGGACAGGGATCCCCAGCATTTT.

A few counts support this clonotype. The chain employs TRBV5-6 and TRBJ2-4, with D perhaps matching TRBD1 or TRBD2 (5 bases each). Trimming took off 2 bases at V and 0 bases at J, with 18 bases between the two ends. Germline CDR1 and CDR2: SGHDT and YYEEEE. The CDR3 has 18 residues. CDR3 sequence (DNA): TGTGCCAGCAGCTTTGGGGACGACCTACCTATAGCCAAAAACATTCAGTACTTC. Translating it yields CASSFGDDLPIAKNIQYF.

The rearrangement links TRBV7-8 to TRBJ2-7; D call uncertain. Germline V gene lookup returns CDR1 SGHVS and CDR2 FQNEAQ. Trimming cost V 5 bases and J 3 bases, with 8 bases left between them. The CDR3 totals 12 residues. In nucleotides, the CDR3 is TGTGCCAGCAGCCAGACGGTCTACGAGCAGTACTTC. It translates to CASSQTVYEQYF.

This clonotype occurred many times. This sequence joins TRBV27 and TRBJ2-5; D call uncertain. CDR3 size: 13 residues. The germline V gene has CDR1 MNHEY and CDR2 SMNVEV (reference sequence). Trimming removed 4 bases from V and 5 bases from J, with 11 bases in between. The CDR3 sequence: CASSSIGLETQYF. CDR3 sequence (DNA): TGTGCCAGCAGTTCAATAGGCTTGGAGACCCAGTACTTC.

This clonotype was counted many times. The junction differs from germline at one of its ends, possibly a read error. This sequence joins TRBV7-9 and TRBJ2-7, with D hard to call. The V gene's germline CDR1 is SEHNR and CDR2 FQNEAQ (reference sequence). This CDR3 is 11 amino acids long. This CDR3 is CASSLTYEQYF. CDR3 DNA: TGCGCCAGCAGCTTGACCTACGAGCAGTACTTC.

This sequence joins TRBV20-1 and TRBJ2-7; TRBD2 agrees at 7 bases. The V gene end was trimmed by 0 bases and the J gene end by 3 bases; junction bases not matched to a gene: 2. The CDR3 covers 13 residues. In germline, CDR1 is DFQATT, CDR2 SNEGSKA (reference sequence). Here the CDR3 DNA reads TGCAGTGCTAGAGAAGGGACTATCTACGAGCAGTACTTC. Protein sequence: CSAREGTIYEQYF.

The chain carries TRBV18 and TRBJ1-1; 8 bases line up with TRBD1. The CDR3 is 14 residues long. J gave up 2 bases and V 2 bases, and 1 base lay outside the gene matches. Germline V gene data show CDR1 as KGHSH and CDR2 as LQKENI. The CDR3: CASSPTGGNTEAFF. Written as DNA, the CDR3 is TGTGCCAGCTCACCAACAGGGGGAAACACTGAAGCTTTCTTT.

This clonotype was counted ten times or more. The chain links TRBV28 to TRBJ2-3; no clear D gene. The CDR3 consists of 10 residues. Looked up from germline, CDR1 is MDHEN and CDR2 is SYDVKM. V lost 8 bases, J lost 2 bases, and 2 bases lay in between. The CDR3 here is CASHTDTQYF. CDR3 in DNA: TGTGCCAGCCACACAGATACGCAGTATTTT.

This clonotype came up many times. CDR3 DNA sequence: TGTGCCAGCACTCTCCCGGGACAGGGTTATGGCTACACCTTC. This sequence encodes CASTLPGQGYGYTF. This chain connects TRBV12-3 or TRBV12-4 to TRBJ1-2; 9 positions agree with TRBD1. V trimming: 7 bases; J trimming: 5 bases; junction bases outside the gene matches: 8. The CDR3 loop spans 14 amino acids.

This clonotype was seen ten or more times. The CDR3 DNA reads as TGTGCCAGCAGCTTACCCATTTATTCACCCCTCCACTTT. As protein: CASSLPIYSPLHF. V gene TRBV28 combines with J gene TRBJ1-6; unclear D gene. The CDR3 length is 13 residues. Deletions cut 6 bases from V and 8 bases from J, with 11 bases between. Germline values: CDR1 MDHEN, CDR2 SYDVKM. The complete variable domain, with remaining parts taken from reference TRBV28 and TRBJ1-6, reads DVKVTQSSRYLVKRTGEKVFLECVQDMDHENMFWYRQDPGLGLRLIYFSYDVKMKEKGDIPEGYSVSREKKERFSLILESASTNQTSMYLCASSLPIYSPLHFGNGTRLTVT.